The 29 T cell receptor beta chains below come from one sample, sequenced in a study of T cell responses to AZD1222 COVID-19 vaccine. This table comes from immunoSEQ multiplex PCR, and its TCRdb copy is limited to in-frame clones, with some not included. The sample shows 96,000 or so clones, roughly 90% of them seen only once. The sample was peripheral blood, taken on day 0 of AZD1222 vaccination. The source of these receptors is an adult in good health.

This clone was found once. The chain employs TRBV15 and TRBJ2-5, with 14 bases that match TRBD2. Germline CDR1 reads LNHNV; CDR2 reads YYDKDF (reference sequence). The CDR3 totals 19 residues. The trim removed 3 bases at V and 5 bases at J, leaving 14 bases unmatched. This chain's CDR3 is CATSSVPGTSGSLTETQYF. DNA for the CDR3: TGTGCCACCAGCAGCGTCCCCGGGACTAGCGGGAGCTTAACTGAGACCCAGTACTTC.

This chain joins TRBV5-1 and TRBJ2-3; 8 nucleotides line up with TRBD1. The V segment lost 4 bases and the J segment 5 bases; nucleotides outside the gene matches: 6. The CDR3 has 14 amino acids. The germline V gene encodes CDR1 SGHRS and CDR2 YFSETQ. CDR3 DNA sequence: TGCGCCAGCAGCAACGGACAGGGAGGAGATACGCAGTATTTT. It specifies CASSNGQGGDTQYF. The full variable domain, its missing parts supplied by reference TRBV5-1 and TRBJ2-3, is KAGVTQTPRYLIKTRGQQVTLSCSPISGHRSVSWYQQTPGQGLQFLFEYFSETQRNKGNFPGRFSGRQFSNSRSEMNVSTLELGDSALYLCASSNGQGGDTQYFGPGTRLTVL.

V is TRBV28 and J is TRBJ1-2; D gene ambiguous. CDR1 MDHEN and CDR2 SYDVKM come from the germline V gene. The CDR3 sequence is 14 residues long. V was shortened by 6 bases and J by 7 bases, with 18 bases between the two germline ends. The CDR3 here is CASSSTPPGRGYTF. CDR3 DNA sequence: TGTGCCAGCAGCTCCACGCCGCCGGGCCGTGGCTACACCTTC.

The gene calls are TRBV30 and TRBJ2-1, with 7 bases fitting TRBD1. The junction had 10 bases not matched to a gene; V was cut back by 4 bases and J by 7 bases. Germline CDR1 and CDR2: GTSNPN and SVGIG (reference sequence). The CDR3 extends over 14 amino acids. The CDR3 loop is CAWTTGASGNEQFF. The CDR3 region has the DNA TGTGCCTGGACTACAGGGGCAAGTGGGAATGAGCAGTTCTTC.

This chain connects TRBV15 to TRBJ2-7; D possibly corresponds to TRBD1 (6 bases). Trimming took 3 bases from V and 3 from J, leaving 15 bases between them. The CDR3 totals 15 residues. Germline CDR1 and CDR2: LNHNV and YYDKDF (reference sequence). This CDR3 reads CATSSVRDIIYEQYF. The CDR3 bases are TGTGCCACCAGCAGTGTCCGGGACATAATCTACGAGCAGTACTTC.

Written as DNA, the CDR3 is TGTGCCAGCAGCGTAGATAACAGCCCTGGGTATGGCTACACCTTC. Amino acid sequence: CASSVDNSPGYGYTF. This chain uses TRBV9 with TRBJ1-2; D gene unclear. V was clipped by 0 bases and J by 5 bases, with 14 bases between them. The V gene's germline CDR1 is SGDLS and CDR2 YYNGEE. The length of the CDR3 is 15 residues.

The V call is TRBV28, the J call TRBJ2-3; 7 positions agree with TRBD1. The V segment lost 5 bases and the J segment 2 bases; nucleotides outside the gene matches: 10. Per the germline V gene, CDR1 is MDHEN and CDR2 is SYDVKM. The CDR3 contains 16 residues. CDR3 protein: CASSRYKGAYTDTQYF. The CDR3 DNA is TGTGCCAGCAGTCGGTACAAGGGGGCCTACACAGATACGCAGTATTTT.

The chain combines TRBV2 with TRBJ2-7, with TRBD1 matching 9 bases. The CDR3 has 16 amino acids. After removal of 6 bases from V and 4 bases from J, the junction contained 13 bases not matched to a gene. Germline lookup yields CDR1 SNHLY and CDR2 FYNNEI. For the CDR3, the DNA is TGTGCCAGCAGCCGGACCCGGGACAGGGCGTGGTACGAGCAGTACTTC. Translated: CASSRTRDRAWYEQYF.

The chain couples TRBV19 to TRBJ2-7; TRBD1 aligns across 7 bases. The CDR3 runs 14 residues. CDR1 is LNHDA and CDR2 is SQIVND in the germline V gene (reference sequence). Germline trimming cut 3 bases from V and 0 bases from J; bases unmatched to any gene: 2. The CDR3 sequence is CASSMTGSSYEQYF. The CDR3, as DNA: TGTGCCAGTAGTATGACAGGGAGCTCCTACGAGCAGTACTTC.

The table lists this clone with a count of one. The CDR3 DNA reads as TGTGCCAGCAGCGAAGGTCCCTATGGCTACACCTTC. Protein sequence: CASSEGPYGYTF. The chain couples TRBV12-3 or TRBV12-4 to TRBJ1-2; no firm D call. V was cut by 6 bases and J by 4 bases, with 9 bases left in between. CDR3 length: 12 amino acids.

The chain carries TRBV30 and TRBJ1-3; D gene ambiguous. Germline CDR1 and CDR2: GTSNPN and SVGIG (reference sequence). The V end lost 3 bases, the J end lost 0 bases, and 15 bases lay between the germline ends. The CDR3 is 16 residues long. CDR3 protein: CAWRGFGKGSGNTIYF. The CDR3 DNA follows: TGTGCCTGGAGGGGGTTTGGCAAAGGCTCTGGAAACACCATATATTTT.

The V call is TRBV7-3, the J call TRBJ1-1; 7 bases are shared with TRBD1. The length of the CDR3 is 14 residues. Per germline, CDR1 SGHTA and CDR2 FQGTGA. Trimming cost V 6 bases and J 1 base; bases outside gene matches: 5. In nucleotides, the CDR3 is TGTGCCAGCAGACCTTCAGGGGGGAACACTGAAGCTTTCTTT. It translates to CASRPSGGNTEAFF.

The rearrangement uses TRBV4-2 and TRBJ2-1, with 7 bases identical to TRBD2. The J segment lost 7 bases and the V segment lost 4 bases, leaving 13 bases of the junction unmatched. There are 16 residues in the CDR3. The germline gives CDR1 LGHNA, CDR2 YNFKEQ. The CDR3 DNA reads TGTGCCAGCAGCCTCGAGGGTGGACGGGAGGTGAATGAGCAGTTCTTC. Residues: CASSLEGGREVNEQFF.

V is TRBV28 and J is TRBJ2-2, with D perhaps TRBD1 (6 bases). CDR1 is MDHEN, CDR2 SYDVKM, per germline. The CDR3 is 15 residues long. V lost 2 bases, J lost 0 bases, and 7 bases lay in between. In DNA form, the CDR3 reads TGTGCCAGCAGTTTAAGACAGGCGAACACCGGGGAGCTGTTTTTT. Its protein is CASSLRQANTGELFF.

The CDR3, as DNA: TGTGCCAGCAGCCGAGTATTACAGGGGACCTCCTACGAGCAGTACTTC. Translated, it gives CASSRVLQGTSYEQYF. This rearrangement joins TRBV3-1 (or the pseudogene TRBV3-2) to TRBJ2-7; 7 bases map to TRBD1. Germline V gene data show CDR1 as LGHDT and CDR2 as YNNKEL (reference sequence). V trimming: 4 bases; J trimming: 0 bases; junction bases outside the gene matches: 9. The CDR3 extends over 16 amino acids.

V is TRBV28 and J is TRBJ2-7; D possibly corresponds to TRBD1 (5 bases). CDR3 length: 14 amino acids. Trimming took 6 bases from V and 3 from J, leaving 15 bases between them. Germline loops: CDR1 MDHEN, CDR2 SYDVKM. CDR3 sequence reads: CASRGTQEYYEQYF. In nucleotides, the CDR3 is TGTGCCAGCAGGGGTACACAGGAATACTACGAGCAGTACTTC. Full variable domain (remainder filled in from reference TRBV28 and TRBJ2-7): DVKVTQSSRYLVKRTGEKVFLECVQDMDHENMFWYRQDPGLGLRLIYFSYDVKMKEKGDIPEGYSVSREKKERFSLILESASTNQTSMYLCASRGTQEYYEQYFGPGTRLTVT.

The chain uses TRBV28 and TRBJ1-5; D is perhaps TRBD1 (6 bases). The CDR3 consists of 13 residues. The ends were cut back, 6 bases at V and 7 bases at J, with 13 bases in the middle. Per germline, CDR1 MDHEN and CDR2 SYDVKM. CDR3 sequence reads: CASSRGGSQPQHF. The CDR3 DNA reads TGTGCCAGCAGCAGGGGAGGGAGCCAGCCCCAGCATTTT.

In its sample, this clone was seen a few times. The chain joins TRBV23-1 to TRBJ2-3, with a weak D call TRBD2 (5 bases). TRBV23-1 is an ORF; its function is uncertain. CDR3 length: 18 residues. V was shortened by 3 bases and J by 2 bases, with 21 bases between the two germline ends. The CDR3 region has the DNA TGCGCCAGCAGTCATCCCCTGCTACTAGTTTTCATCACAGATACGCAGTATTTT. Translation: CASSHPLLLVFITDTQYF.

The chain couples TRBV11-2 to TRBJ2-7; no clear D gene. Germline values: CDR1 SGHAT, CDR2 FQNNGV. V was cut by 2 bases and J by 3 bases, with 5 bases left in between. This CDR3 is built from 12 residues. The CDR3 DNA reads TGTGCCAGCAGCTTAACCCACTACGAGCAGTACTTC. Its protein is CASSLTHYEQYF.

The chain uses TRBV5-4 and TRBJ2-1; the match to TRBD2 covers 8 bases. The CDR3 length is 15 residues. In germline, CDR1 is SGHNT, CDR2 YYREEE (reference sequence). J gave up 9 bases and V 0 bases, and 8 bases lay outside the gene matches. The CDR3: CASSLAVGRGGEQFF. CDR3 sequence (DNA): TGTGCCAGCAGCTTGGCCGTCGGGAGGGGGGGTGAGCAGTTCTTC. Supplemented by reference TRBV5-4 and TRBJ2-1, the full variable domain reads ETGVTQSPTHLIKTRGQQVTLRCSSQSGHNTVSWYQQALGQGPQFIFQYYREEENGRGNFPPRFSGLQFPNYSSELNVNALELDDSALYLCASSLAVGRGGEQFFGPGTRLTVL.

The rearrangement joins TRBV5-4 to TRBJ2-5; D could derive from TRBD1 or TRBD2 (7 bases each). The V end lost 3 bases, the J end lost 4 bases, and 13 bases lay between the germline ends. Germline assignment: CDR1 SGHNT and CDR2 YYREEE (reference sequence). The CDR3 has 14 amino acids. In nucleotides, the CDR3 is TGTGCCAGCAGCTCGGCCAGGGGGGGAGAGACCCAGTACTTC. This codes for CASSSARGGETQYF.

The J gene is TRBJ1-6, the V gene TRBV5-1, with TRBD1 matching over 8 bases. This CDR3 spans 14 amino acids. Germline-derived CDR1 and CDR2 are SGHRS and YFSETQ. The trim removed 0 bases at V and 10 bases at J, leaving 3 bases unmatched. The CDR3 is CASSLGGTGSPLHF. CDR3 DNA sequence: TGCGCCAGCAGCTTGGGTGGGACAGGCTCACCCCTCCACTTT.

The rearrangement links TRBV18 to TRBJ2-5, with 8 positions matching TRBD1. The V gene's germline CDR1 is KGHSH and CDR2 LQKENI. This CDR3 is 15 amino acids long. After removal of 0 bases from V and 5 bases from J, the junction contained 5 bases not matched to a gene. CDR3 nucleotide sequence: TGTGCCAGCTCACCACCGGACAGGGTCACCGAGACCCAGTACTTC. Translating it yields CASSPPDRVTETQYF.

This sequence joins TRBV12-3 or TRBV12-4 and TRBJ2-7; D gene ambiguous. V was clipped by 8 bases and J by 2 bases, with 10 bases between them. CDR3 size: 12 residues. CDR3 bases: TGTGCCAGCTCTAGTGGAACCTACGAGCAGTACTTC. Its translation: CASSSGTYEQYF.

The chain links TRBV6-2 or TRBV6-3 to TRBJ1-2, with 10 bases lining up with TRBD1. After removal of 5 bases from V and 8 bases from J, the junction contained 2 bases not matched to a gene. This CDR3 comprises 12 residues. Germline V gives CDR1 MNHEY, CDR2 SVGEGT. The CDR3 is CASSPTGGGYTF. As DNA, the CDR3 is TGTGCCAGCAGTCCGACAGGGGGCGGCTACACCTTC.

V is TRBV6-2 or TRBV6-3 and J is TRBJ2-7; D gene uncertain. V gave up 5 bases and J gave up 2 bases, with 13 bases separating them. CDR1 is MNHEY, CDR2 SVGEGT, per germline. The CDR3 runs 14 residues. Written as DNA, the CDR3 is TGTGCCAGCAGTCCGCCGGACCTAACCTACGAGCAGTACTTC. It is translated as CASSPPDLTYEQYF.

V gene TRBV6-1 combines with J gene TRBJ1-2; D gene ambiguous. The length of the CDR3 is 13 residues. Germline assignment: CDR1 MNHNS and CDR2 SASEGT. V gave up 1 base and J gave up 4 bases, with 7 bases separating them. The CDR3 DNA reads TGTGCCAGCAGTGAAGTGCAGGTCTATGGCTACACCTTC. Its protein product is CASSEVQVYGYTF.

V and J are TRBV7-2 and TRBJ2-7, with 9 bases that match TRBD2. Germline-derived CDR1 and CDR2 are SGHTA and FQGNSA. This CDR3 is built from 14 residues. The J segment lost 2 bases and the V segment lost 6 bases, leaving 5 bases of the junction unmatched. The CDR3 here is CASRKAGGTYEQYF. The CDR3, as DNA: TGTGCCAGCAGAAAAGCGGGAGGAACCTACGAGCAGTACTTC.

The gene calls are TRBV4-3 and TRBJ2-2, with no clear D. This CDR3 has 15 residues. The germline CDR1 and CDR2 sequences are LGHNA and YSLEER. V was clipped by 0 bases and J by 1 base, with 6 bases between them. DNA of the CDR3: TGCGCCAGCAGCCAAGAGTCGGAGAACACCGGGGAGCTGTTTTTT. Translating gives CASSQESENTGELFF.